The T cell receptor beta chain described here comes from a study of blood T cell repertoires in COVID-19. Study information: The United States, Italy and Spain were the sources of the acute and convalescent COVID-19 samples.

Only in-frame clones appear in the TCRdb table, and some are missing; sequencing was by immunoSEQ multiplex PCR. The data hold 280,000 or so clones, with about 89% observed a single time. There are 13 residues in the CDR3. V was pared by 5 bases and J by 2 bases, with 3 bases of the junction left unmatched. The sequence came from an older woman with acute or convalescent COVID-19. The chain carries TRBV12-3 or TRBV12-4 and TRBJ2-7; TRBD1 agrees at 7 bases. The sequencing sample was made of peripheral blood. The CDR3 DNA follows: TGTGCCAGCAGTAAGGGGGCGGCCTACGAGCAGTACTTC. Protein product: CASSKGAAYEQYF.